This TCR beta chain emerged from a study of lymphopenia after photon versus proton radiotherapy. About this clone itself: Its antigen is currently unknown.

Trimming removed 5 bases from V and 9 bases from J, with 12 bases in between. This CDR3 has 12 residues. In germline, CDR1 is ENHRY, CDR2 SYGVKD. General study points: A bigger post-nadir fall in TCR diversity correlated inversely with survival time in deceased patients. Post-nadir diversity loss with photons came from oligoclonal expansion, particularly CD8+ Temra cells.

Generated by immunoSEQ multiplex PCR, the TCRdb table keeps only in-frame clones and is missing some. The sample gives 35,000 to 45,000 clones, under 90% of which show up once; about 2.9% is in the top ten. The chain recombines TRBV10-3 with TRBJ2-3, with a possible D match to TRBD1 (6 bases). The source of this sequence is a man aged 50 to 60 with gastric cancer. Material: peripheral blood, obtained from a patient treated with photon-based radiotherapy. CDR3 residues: CAISPDSRTQYF. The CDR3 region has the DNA TGTGCCATCAGTCCGGACAGTAGAACGCAGTATTTT.